This TCR beta chain was profiled in a study of T cell responses to AZD1222 COVID-19 vaccine listed by TCRdb under 2021. The study in broad terms: AZD1222 recipients with second doses at about 4 weeks or about 12 weeks were pooled, because spike-specific TCR depth and breadth did not differ between schedules. TCR sequencing covered roughly 230 trial participants: 207 given two doses of AZD1222 and 26 given two doses of MenACWY control vaccine. Enrollment into the trials was organized by age into subgroups of 18-55, 56-69 and 70-plus years, and those subgroups contained roughly 150, 30 and 60 TCR-sequenced participants, respectively.

This specimen's time point label, interpreted: baseline before first vaccination. Vaccinee samples came from UK trials COV001 and COV002, including a single-blind randomized controlled phase 2/3 trial of AZD1222 (ChAdOx1 nCoV-19) in healthy adults. For TCRbeta chain sequencing, PBMC samples from trial participants were taken at day 0 and at day 28 after the second dose. The CDR3 regions of human TCRbeta chains were subjected to immunosequencing. As for how the authors treated the data: Repertoire TCRs were checked for matches against a reference library of SARS-CoV-2-specific TCRs that had been generated using the MIRA antigen-specificity platform. Breadth was defined as the fraction of unique TCRs that were SARS-CoV-2-associated. Depth was defined as the fraction of total T cells that were SARS-CoV-2-associated. Using the MIRA data, each spike-specific TCR was mapped to the spike region that the TCR reacts to and placed in a CD4 or CD8 class. Log10-transformed breadth and depth values were compared by one-way ANOVA with Sidak's multiple comparisons tests. TCRdb provides this immuneACCESS table in a form limited to in-frame rearrangements. Some clones are lacking; in checked studies, under half of them reflect an unresolved V gene, and why the rest are absent is not known. For V, J and clone size, that table is used; D and trimming come from the DNA. This sample lists around 100,000 clones; roughly 91% were detected once. Around 1.7% of the sample is taken by the ten largest.

Note on this clone: The antigen it recognizes is unknown. Per-base quality was not reported, and no clone a single base away is much larger than it.

Trimming at the junction amounts to 4 bases on V and 7 bases on J, and the germline ends lie 10 bases apart. From the cysteine through the phenylalanine, the CDR3 covers 12 amino acids. The read is trimmed to its CDR3 DNA, 36 bases read in frame from base 1. The CDR1 and CDR2 encoded by the germline V gene are SGHTA and FQGNSA. Overall study outcomes, separate from this receptor: Reportedly, close to half of the unique spike-specific TCRs recognized epitopes lying outside the regions that are mutated in the B.1.351 and B.1.1.7 variants. Most participants were white British and females outnumbered males, and the authors suggested that clonal diversity may have been underestimated. CD4 TCRs associated with the vaccine covered the entire spike protein, and the dominant responses were in regions 160-218 and 743-854. After two AZD1222 doses, spike-specific TCR breadth and depth were significantly higher than at day 0 and than in MenACWY recipients. In the small 56-69-year group, the increase in depth fell short of significance, most likely because of low power. Only five or six AZD1222 recipients were SARS-CoV-2 seropositive at baseline, limiting conclusions about previously exposed vaccinees. Because no samples from the day 14 peak response were available, repertoires could be characterized only after the peak T cell response.

The chain couples TRBV7-2 to TRBJ2-5; the D region may be TRBD1 or TRBD2, each matching 5 bases equally. This material consisted of peripheral blood, taken on day 0 of AZD1222 vaccination. This TCR derives from an adult in good health. In nucleotide form, the sequence is TGTGCCAGCAGCTCGCCGGGGACGACCCAGTACTTC. Its protein product is CASSSPGTTQYF.